This record covers a single TCR beta chain. Its antigen target is currently unknown. Qualities for individual bases were not recorded, and no much larger clone is one base off. The data derive from a study of blood T cells in healthy people across ages (dated by TCRdb to the mid-2010s). Background for the entire study: In model experiments, template switching captured about one uniquely barcoded TCR beta cDNA molecule for every two T cells. Using deep sequencing normalized with unique cDNA molecular identifiers, the study measured how TCR beta repertoire diversity changes with age. The donors were split into four age groups: young (average 16 years), middle-aged (39), aged (62) and long-lived (under 90). To avoid experimental bias, donors of different ages were distributed randomly across sequencing lanes. The study analyzed two additional independent replicas of 1 million unique cDNA reads from the same blood draw for two donors, one aged 18 to 29 and one aged 80 or older. Summary of the overall study and its limitations: Compared with the aged group, more naive CD4+ T cells, fewer expanded clones and increased TCR diversity were shown by the long-lived group, suggesting age selection. A strong correlation was found between observed TCR beta diversity and the percentage of naive T cells measured by flow cytometry. Donor CMV infection status was unknown, potentially confounding age-related changes in expanded clonotypes. Total diversity estimates from one million sequenced T cells were considered lower bounds and underestimates. As age increased, observed TCR beta diversity per million T cells dropped in a roughly linear way, and a significant reduction was already evident by age 40. Conclusive comparison of naive and antigen-experienced compartments was prevented by the profiling of bulk unsorted PBMCs.

Libraries came from 5' RACE. The sequencing machine was an Illumina HiSeq 2500. A second 7 to 11 cycle PCR used a sample-barcoded 5' primer and a J-beta primer mix. A unique molecular identifier was introduced onto each TCR beta cDNA molecule by a template-switch 5' adaptor carrying 12 random nucleotides. Each sample yielded at least 3 million CDR3-containing paired-end reads. All of the RNA was converted into first-strand cDNA using the Mint cDNA synthesis kit, with a TRBC-specific oligonucleotide serving as the primer. After uracil-DNA glycosylase treatment, a first 18-cycle PCR used universal primers M1SS and BC2_uni_R on all cDNA. The authors' analysis ran thus. For normalization, 1 million high-quality reads, each with a distinct molecular identifier, were randomly selected from each sample. Instead of being binned into consensus sequences, reads that shared molecular identifiers were thrown out. MiTCR, set to a Q25 quality threshold and the strictest error-elimination algorithm, was used for CDR3 identification, clonotype clustering and error correction. A nonparametric unseen species model with Euler transformation was used to estimate lower-bound total TCR beta diversity. Clones were called with MiXCR by TCRdb after fastp trimmed the public reads at Q25, and only in-frame beta chains were retained. One record per CDR3 amino acid sequence lists the most common genes and DNA. The V and J calls shown here were made by TCRdb, not taken from the authors' results. The sample has around 580,000 distinct CDR3 sequences on record, more than 45% of them singletons. The ten largest make up just under 25% of the sample.

Systemically healthy Caucasian individuals from Russia, 35 to 40 in total and aged about 6 to 100 years, were included as donors. About 10 milliliters of peripheral blood were collected from each donor into EDTA-treated Vacutainer tubes. PBMCs were isolated by Ficoll-Paque density-gradient centrifugation, with at least 6 million obtained per sample. Trizol reagent was used to extract total RNA from PBMCs, with at least 6 micrograms per sample. For every donor, flow cytometry on a PBMC aliquot measured the percentage of naive CD45RAhigh/CD27high T cells. The CDR3 contains 15 residues, cysteine and phenylalanine counted. The retained sequence is limited to the CDR3, 45 bases, with the frame set at the first base. Trimming costs V 4 bases and J 0 bases, and their ends lie 13 bases apart. From the germline V gene, CDR1 is SGDLS and CDR2 is YYNGEE.

What was sequenced was blood. The chain was built from TRBV9 and TRBJ1-2; TRBD1 is a possible D gene, resting on 5 matching bases. This clonotype originated in a man older than 75 in good health. The DNA is TGTGCCAGCAGCCCAGGACACTTGACTAACTATGGCTACACCTTC. Translated, this gives CASSPGHLTNYGYTF.